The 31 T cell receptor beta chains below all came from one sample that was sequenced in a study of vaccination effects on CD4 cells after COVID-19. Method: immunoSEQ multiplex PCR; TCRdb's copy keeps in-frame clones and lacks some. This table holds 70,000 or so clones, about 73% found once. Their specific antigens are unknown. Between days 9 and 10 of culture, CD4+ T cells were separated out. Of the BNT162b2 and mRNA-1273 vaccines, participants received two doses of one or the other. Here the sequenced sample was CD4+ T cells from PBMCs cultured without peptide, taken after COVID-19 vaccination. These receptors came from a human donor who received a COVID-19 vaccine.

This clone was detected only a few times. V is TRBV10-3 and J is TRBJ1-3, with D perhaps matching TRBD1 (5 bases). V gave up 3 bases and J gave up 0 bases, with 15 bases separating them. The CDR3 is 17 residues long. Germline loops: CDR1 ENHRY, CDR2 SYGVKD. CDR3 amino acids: CAISEPGQASSGNTIYF. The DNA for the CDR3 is TGTGCCATCAGTGAACCAGGGCAAGCAAGCTCTGGAAACACCATATATTTT.

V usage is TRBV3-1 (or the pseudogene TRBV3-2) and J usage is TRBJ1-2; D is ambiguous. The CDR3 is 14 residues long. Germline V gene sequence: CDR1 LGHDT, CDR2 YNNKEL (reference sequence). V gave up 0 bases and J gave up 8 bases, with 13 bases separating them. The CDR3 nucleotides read TGTGCCAGCAGCCAAGATTGGACGGGGAACGGCTACACCTTC. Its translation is CASSQDWTGNGYTF.

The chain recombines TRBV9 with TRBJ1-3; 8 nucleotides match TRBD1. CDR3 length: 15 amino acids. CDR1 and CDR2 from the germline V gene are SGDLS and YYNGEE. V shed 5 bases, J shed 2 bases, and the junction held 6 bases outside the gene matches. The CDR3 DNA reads TGTGCCAGCAGTTACCAGGGGGCGCCTGGAAACACCATATATTTT. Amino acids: CASSYQGAPGNTIYF.

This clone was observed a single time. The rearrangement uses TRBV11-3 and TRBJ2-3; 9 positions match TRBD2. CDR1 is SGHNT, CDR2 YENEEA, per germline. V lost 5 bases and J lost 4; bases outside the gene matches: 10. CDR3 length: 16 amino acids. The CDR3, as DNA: TGTGCCAGCAGCCAGGAAGGCGGGGGGGCGTCAGATACGCAGTATTTT. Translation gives CASSQEGGGASDTQYF.

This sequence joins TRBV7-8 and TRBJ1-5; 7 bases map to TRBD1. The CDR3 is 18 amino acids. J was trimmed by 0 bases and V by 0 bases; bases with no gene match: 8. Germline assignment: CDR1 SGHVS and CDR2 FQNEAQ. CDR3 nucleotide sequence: TGTGCCAGCAGCTTAGCCCGGGACAGACCTTATAGCAATCAGCCCCAGCATTTT. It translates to CASSLARDRPYSNQPQHF.

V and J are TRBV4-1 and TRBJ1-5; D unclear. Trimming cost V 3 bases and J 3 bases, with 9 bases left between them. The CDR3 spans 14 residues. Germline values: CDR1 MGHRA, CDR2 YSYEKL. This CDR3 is CASSQTENNQPQHF. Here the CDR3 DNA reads TGCGCCAGCAGCCAGACGGAAAACAATCAGCCCCAGCATTTT.

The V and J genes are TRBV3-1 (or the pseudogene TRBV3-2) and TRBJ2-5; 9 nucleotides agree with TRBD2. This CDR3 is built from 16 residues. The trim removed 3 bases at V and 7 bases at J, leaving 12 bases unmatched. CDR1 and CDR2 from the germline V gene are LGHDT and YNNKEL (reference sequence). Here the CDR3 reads CASSQIAGGPEGTQYF. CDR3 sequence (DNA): TGTGCCAGCAGCCAGATCGCGGGGGGGCCCGAAGGGACCCAGTACTTC.

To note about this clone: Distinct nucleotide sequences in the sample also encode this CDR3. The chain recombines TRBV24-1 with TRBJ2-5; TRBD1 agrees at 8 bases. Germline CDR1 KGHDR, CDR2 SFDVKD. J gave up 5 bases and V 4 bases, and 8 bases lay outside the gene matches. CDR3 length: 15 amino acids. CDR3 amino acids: CATSDSTGAGETQYF. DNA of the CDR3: TGTGCCACCAGTGACTCGACAGGGGCCGGGGAGACCCAGTACTTC.

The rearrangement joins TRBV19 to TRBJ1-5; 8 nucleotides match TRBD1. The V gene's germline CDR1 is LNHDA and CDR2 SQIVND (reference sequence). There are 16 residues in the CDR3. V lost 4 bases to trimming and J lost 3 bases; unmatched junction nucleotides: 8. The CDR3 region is CASSRPTGVNNQPQHF. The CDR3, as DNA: TGTGCCAGTAGTAGACCGACAGGGGTGAACAATCAGCCCCAGCATTTT.

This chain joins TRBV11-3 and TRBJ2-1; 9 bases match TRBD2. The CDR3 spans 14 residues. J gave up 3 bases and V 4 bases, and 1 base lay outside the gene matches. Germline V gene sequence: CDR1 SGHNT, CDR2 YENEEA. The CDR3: CASSSSGDYNEQFF. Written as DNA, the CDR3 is TGTGCCAGCAGCTCTAGCGGGGACTACAATGAGCAGTTCTTC.

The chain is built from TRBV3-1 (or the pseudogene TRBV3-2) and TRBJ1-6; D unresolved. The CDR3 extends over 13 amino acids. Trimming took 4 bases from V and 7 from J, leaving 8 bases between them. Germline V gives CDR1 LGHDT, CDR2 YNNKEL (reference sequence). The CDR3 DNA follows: TGTGCCAGCAGCCCCCCAGGAAATTCACCCCTCCACTTT. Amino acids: CASSPPGNSPLHF.

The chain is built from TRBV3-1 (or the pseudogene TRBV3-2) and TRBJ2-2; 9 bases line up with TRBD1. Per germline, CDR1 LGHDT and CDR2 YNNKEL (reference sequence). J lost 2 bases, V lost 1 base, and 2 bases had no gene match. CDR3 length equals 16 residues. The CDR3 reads CASSQGDRVNTGELFF. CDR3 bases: TGTGCCAGCAGCCAAGGGGACAGGGTCAACACCGGGGAGCTGTTTTTT.

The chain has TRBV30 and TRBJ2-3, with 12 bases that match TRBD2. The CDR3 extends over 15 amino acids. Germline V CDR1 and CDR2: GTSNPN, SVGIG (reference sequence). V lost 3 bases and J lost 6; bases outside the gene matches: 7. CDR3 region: CAWSASGGASDTQYF. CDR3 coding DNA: TGTGCCTGGAGCGCTAGCGGGGGGGCCTCGGATACGCAGTATTTT.

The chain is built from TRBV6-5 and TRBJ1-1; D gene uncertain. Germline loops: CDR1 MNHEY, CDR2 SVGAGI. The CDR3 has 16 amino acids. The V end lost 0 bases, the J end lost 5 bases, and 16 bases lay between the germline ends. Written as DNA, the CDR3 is TGTGCCAGCAGTTACTCGCCCCTGCGGGTCGGAACTGAAGCTTTCTTT. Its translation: CASSYSPLRVGTEAFF.

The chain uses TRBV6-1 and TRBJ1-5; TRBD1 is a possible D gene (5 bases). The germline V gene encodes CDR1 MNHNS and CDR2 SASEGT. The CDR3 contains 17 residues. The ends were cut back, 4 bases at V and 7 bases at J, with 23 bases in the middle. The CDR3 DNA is TGTGCCAGCAGTGTCTTGGGGGGTTACGGGTCGAAACAGCCCCAGCATTTT. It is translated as CASSVLGGYGSKQPQHF.

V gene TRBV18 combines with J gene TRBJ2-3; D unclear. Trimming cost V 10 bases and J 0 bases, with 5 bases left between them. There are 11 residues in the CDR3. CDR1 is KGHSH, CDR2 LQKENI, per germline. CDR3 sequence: CATRSTDTQYF. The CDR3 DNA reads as TGTGCCACCCGAAGCACAGATACGCAGTATTTT.

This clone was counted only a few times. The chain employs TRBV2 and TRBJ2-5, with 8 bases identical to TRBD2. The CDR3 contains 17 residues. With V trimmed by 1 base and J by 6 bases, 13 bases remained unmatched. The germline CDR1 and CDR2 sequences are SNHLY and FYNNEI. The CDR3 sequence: CASSEGLGSGGRKTQYF. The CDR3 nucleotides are TGTGCCAGCAGTGAAGGCCTGGGGAGCGGGGGTAGGAAGACCCAGTACTTC.

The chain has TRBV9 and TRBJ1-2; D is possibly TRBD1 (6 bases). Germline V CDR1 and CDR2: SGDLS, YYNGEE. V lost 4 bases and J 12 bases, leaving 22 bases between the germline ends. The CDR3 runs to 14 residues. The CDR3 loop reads CASSPTTGWGIDTF. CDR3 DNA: TGTGCCAGCAGCCCAACGACAGGATGGGGCATCGACACCTTC.

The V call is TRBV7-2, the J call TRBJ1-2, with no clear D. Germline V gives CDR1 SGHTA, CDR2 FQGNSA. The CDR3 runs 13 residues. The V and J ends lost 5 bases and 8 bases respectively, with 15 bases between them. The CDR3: CASSVTGLGGYTF. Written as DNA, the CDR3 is TGTGCCAGCAGCGTAACGGGGTTGGGGGGCTACACCTTC.

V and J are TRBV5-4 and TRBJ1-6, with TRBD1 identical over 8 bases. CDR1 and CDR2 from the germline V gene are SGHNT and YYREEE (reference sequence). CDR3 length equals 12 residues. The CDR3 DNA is TGTGCGACAGGGGCCTATAATTCACCCCTCCACTTT. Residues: CATGAYNSPLHF.

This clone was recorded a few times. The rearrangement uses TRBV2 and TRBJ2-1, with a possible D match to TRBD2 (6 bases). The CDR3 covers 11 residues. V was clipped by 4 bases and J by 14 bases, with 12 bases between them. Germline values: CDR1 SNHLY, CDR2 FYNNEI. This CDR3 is CASSVGSLEFF. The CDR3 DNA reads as TGTGCCAGCAGTGTCGGGAGTCTGGAGTTCTTC. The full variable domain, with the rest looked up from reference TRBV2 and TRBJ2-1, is EPEVTQTPSHQVTQMGQEVILRCVPISNHLYFYWYRQILGQKVEFLVSFYNNEISEKSEIFDDQFSVERPDGSNFTLKIRSTKLEDSAMYFCASSVGSLEFFGPGTRLTVL.

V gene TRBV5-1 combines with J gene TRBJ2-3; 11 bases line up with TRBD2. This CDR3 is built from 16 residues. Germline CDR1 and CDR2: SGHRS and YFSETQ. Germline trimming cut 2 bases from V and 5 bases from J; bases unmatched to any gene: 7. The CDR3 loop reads CASSFGSGGALDTQYF. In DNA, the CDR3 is TGCGCCAGCAGCTTTGGTAGCGGGGGGGCATTAGATACGCAGTATTTT.

CDR3 loop: CASSSRIGDTEAFF. CDR3 sequence (DNA): TGTGCCAGCAGTTCGAGAATCGGGGACACTGAAGCTTTCTTT. The chain has TRBV27 and TRBJ1-1; D gene ambiguous. The CDR3 covers 14 residues. CDR1 and CDR2 (germline): MNHEY, SMNVEV (reference sequence). V was pared by 4 bases and J by 3 bases, with 12 bases between.

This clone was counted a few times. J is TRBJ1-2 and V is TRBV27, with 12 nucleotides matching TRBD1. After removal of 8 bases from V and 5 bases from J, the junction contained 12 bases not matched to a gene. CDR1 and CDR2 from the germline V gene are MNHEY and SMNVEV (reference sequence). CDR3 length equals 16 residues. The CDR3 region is CASLHWGTGGRYGYTF. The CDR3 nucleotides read TGTGCCAGCCTACATTGGGGGACAGGGGGCAGGTATGGCTACACCTTC.

The CDR3 DNA reads TGTGCCAGCCCGTCAGGGGTCCCCCTTGGACTAGCGGGGAATTACAATGAGCAGTTCTTC. Translated, it gives CASPSGVPLGLAGNYNEQFF. V is TRBV5-8 and J is TRBJ2-1; 12 bases are shared with TRBD2. The CDR3 consists of 20 residues. Germline loops: CDR1 SGHTS, CDR2 YDEGEE. The V and J ends lost 7 bases and 4 bases, in that order; junction bases with no gene match: 21.

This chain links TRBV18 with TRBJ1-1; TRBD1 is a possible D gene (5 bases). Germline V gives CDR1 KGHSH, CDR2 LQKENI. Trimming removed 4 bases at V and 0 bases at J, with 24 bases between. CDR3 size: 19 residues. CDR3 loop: CASSRGVGSTGPMNTEAFF. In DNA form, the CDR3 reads TGTGCCAGCTCACGAGGCGTGGGGAGTACAGGCCCGATGAACACTGAAGCTTTCTTT. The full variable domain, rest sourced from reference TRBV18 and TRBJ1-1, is NAGVMQNPRHLVRRRGQEARLRCSPMKGHSHVYWYRQLPEEGLKFMVYLQKENIIDESGMPKERFSAEFPKEGPSILRIQQVVRGDSAAYFCASSRGVGSTGPMNTEAFFGQGTRLTVV.

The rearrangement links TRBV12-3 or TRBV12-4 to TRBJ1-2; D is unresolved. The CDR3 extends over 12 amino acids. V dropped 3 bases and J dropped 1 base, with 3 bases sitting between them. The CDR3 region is CASSFSNYGYTF. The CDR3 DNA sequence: TGTGCCAGCAGTTTCAGTAACTATGGCTACACCTTC.

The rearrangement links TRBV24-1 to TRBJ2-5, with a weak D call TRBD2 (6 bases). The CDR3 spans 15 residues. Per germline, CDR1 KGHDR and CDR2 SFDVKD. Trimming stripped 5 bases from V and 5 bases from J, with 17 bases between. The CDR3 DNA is TGTGCCACCAGTGTAGTAGGCAGCGGAGGGGAGACCCAGTACTTC. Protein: CATSVVGSGGETQYF.

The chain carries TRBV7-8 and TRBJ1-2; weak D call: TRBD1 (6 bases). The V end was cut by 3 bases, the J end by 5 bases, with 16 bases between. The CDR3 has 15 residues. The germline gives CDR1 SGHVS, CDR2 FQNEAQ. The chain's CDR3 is CASSLNRGGAYGYTF. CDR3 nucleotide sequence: TGTGCCAGCAGCTTGAATAGGGGGGGCGCGTATGGCTACACCTTC.

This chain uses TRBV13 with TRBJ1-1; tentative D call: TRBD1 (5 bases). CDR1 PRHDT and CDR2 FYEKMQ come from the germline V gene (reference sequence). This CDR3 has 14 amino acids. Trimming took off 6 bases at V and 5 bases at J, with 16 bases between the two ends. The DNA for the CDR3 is TGTGCCAGCAGTCCCAGGGTACTGCGGACTGAAGCTTTCTTT. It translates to CASSPRVLRTEAFF.

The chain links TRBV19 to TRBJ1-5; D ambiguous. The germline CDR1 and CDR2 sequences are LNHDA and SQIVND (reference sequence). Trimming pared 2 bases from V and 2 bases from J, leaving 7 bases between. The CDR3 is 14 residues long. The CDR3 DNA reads TGTGCCAGTAGTATATTCCGGGGCAATCAGCCCCAGCATTTT. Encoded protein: CASSIFRGNQPQHF.